Sequencing of this T cell receptor beta chain was carried out in a study of cytomegalovirus exposure and HLA in healthy donors. Study-level findings and limits: Across all donors, roughly uniform sequencing depth was an assumption of the presence/absence analyses.

With respect to this clone: Antigen: not known.

The PCR made use of 60 Vbeta and 13 Jbeta primers. Sequenced by immunoSEQ multiplex PCR; TCRdb stores in-frame clones only, minus some. The table lists some 190,000 clones, around 75% of them singletons. The CDR3 spans 17 residues. The trim removed 6 bases at V and 6 bases at J, leaving 20 bases unmatched. CDR1 and CDR2 (germline): SGHTS, YDEGEE. Sequencing used PBMCs. The chain recombines TRBV5-8 with TRBJ1-2, with 7 nucleotides matching TRBD1. This sequence originates from a woman in her thirties in good health and CMV-seropositive. As DNA, the CDR3 is TGTGCCAGCACCGGAGGGACGTTACAGGGGTCCAGTAATGGCTACACCTTC. Amino acids: CASTGGTLQGSSNGYTF. The full variable domain, in which reference TRBV5-8 and TRBJ1-2 provide the parts outside the CDR3, is EAGVTQSPTHLIKTRGQQATLRCSPISGHTSVYWYQQALGLGLQFLLWYDEGEERNRGNFPPRFSGRQFPNYSSELNVNALELEDSALYLCASTGGTLQGSSNGYTFGSGTRLTVV.